This TCR beta chain appears in the sequencing data of a study of glioma-infiltrating T cells. The J segment lost 6 bases and the V segment lost 1 base, leaving 3 bases of the junction unmatched. Germline loops: CDR1 LNHDA, CDR2 SQIVND (reference sequence). The CDR3 runs to 14 residues. The iRepertoire nested amplicon-rescue multiplex PCR amplified TCR alpha and beta CDR3s from RNA. Tissue mRNA or PBMC total RNA, about 85-400 ng, went into one-step reverse transcription and amplification. Each CDR3 protein is one row after TCRdb ran MiXCR on the multiplex PCR reads. The data hold around 170,000 distinct CDR3 sequences, with under 55% observed a single time. In its sample, this clonotype was seen a few times.

This sequence joins TRBV19 and TRBJ2-1; 7 nucleotides line up with TRBD2. The clonotype originates from a human donor with low-grade glioma or glioblastoma, undergoing nonglioma brain surgery, or in good health (not recorded which). Material for sequencing was glioma tissue, nonneoplastic brain tissue, or PBMCs (not recorded which). CDR3 loop: CASSIGGRVNEQFF. In DNA, the CDR3 is TGTGCCAGTAGTATAGGTGGGAGGGTCAATGAGCAGTTCTTC. Full variable domain (missing parts from reference TRBV19 and TRBJ2-1): DGGITQSPKYLFRKEGQNVTLSCEQNLNHDAMYWYRQDPGQGLRLIYYSQIVNDFQKGDIAEGYSVSREKKESFPLTVTSAQKNPTAFYLCASSIGGRVNEQFFGPGTRLTVL.